This record concerns one T cell receptor beta chain sequence. What this receptor recognizes is not known. No base-level quality is on record; no much larger clone is a single base apart. The immunoSEQ assay was used to generate TCR beta chain sequences from genomic DNA. Concerning the study's data processing: CDR3 sequences that did not begin with the conserved framework cysteine at position 104 were removed by hand. Clonality was calculated as one minus the normalized Shannon's Diversity Index, with values ranging from 0 (maximal diversity) to 1 (oligoclonal). Chi-squared comparison-of-proportions tests assessed whether the same CDR3 differed in frequency between samples, such as brain versus blood. Public clonotypes were found by searching immuneACCESS, and the VDJdb browser was used to assess similarity to known antiviral clonotypes. What TCRdb holds here is the immuneACCESS table cut down to in-frame rearrangements. Part of the clones is not present; checked against another copy, under half of the missing clones reflect an unresolved V gene, and the others are unexplained. V, J and clone size derive from that table, while D and trimming were established from the DNA sequence. The sample table records about 350,000 clones; more than 85% of these occur just once. The top ten clones comprise about 6% of the sample.

The CDR3 sequence holds 17 residues, the cysteine and phenylalanine included. Here the CDR3 DNA is all that survives: 51 bases in frame from base 1. As encoded in the germline V gene, CDR1 is MNHNS while CDR2 is SASEGT. V loses 0 bases at its end and J loses 5 bases; junction bases beyond the gene matches: 7. This entry belongs to a study of brain T cells in children with intractable seizures (dated by TCRdb to about 2021). Describing the broader study: Resected brain tissue from 45 to 60 pediatric epilepsy surgery cases was first screened for immune gene transcripts using a NanoString immunology panel. About 65% of the 12 selected surgery cases also had pre-surgery blood sequenced, which left four cases with brain tissue only. Study-wide findings and limitations: Viral specificity was inferred solely from CDR3 sequence similarity, and the HCMV serostatus of the patients was not known. Sequencing depth differed between pre- and post-surgery blood, so clones missing from the pre-surgery sample may reflect undersampling.

This sample's time point label indicates: blood from clinic visit 5 months post-surgery; TSC patient then seizure free. The surgery cases that showed the highest brain T cell transcript signatures were chosen for TCR beta chain sequencing of brain tissue, and of blood when it was available. Before surgery, the patients had been given at least one anti-epileptic drug. TCR-sequenced patients were children with drug-resistant epilepsy due to tuberous sclerosis complex, focal cortical dysplasia, Rasmussen encephalitis or hemimegalencephaly. Bulk genomic DNA was isolated from unsorted brain tissue and whole blood using the Monarch genomic DNA purification kit.

The clonotype was recovered from a boy younger than two with tuberous sclerosis and intractable seizures. The chain is made from TRBV6-1 and TRBJ2-5, with TRBD2 matching 12 junction bases. Sample: peripheral blood, taken roughly 5 months after surgery. CDR3 region: CASSEATSGRALETQYF. The sequenced DNA is TGTGCCAGCAGTGAAGCGACTAGCGGGAGAGCTCTGGAGACCCAGTACTTC.